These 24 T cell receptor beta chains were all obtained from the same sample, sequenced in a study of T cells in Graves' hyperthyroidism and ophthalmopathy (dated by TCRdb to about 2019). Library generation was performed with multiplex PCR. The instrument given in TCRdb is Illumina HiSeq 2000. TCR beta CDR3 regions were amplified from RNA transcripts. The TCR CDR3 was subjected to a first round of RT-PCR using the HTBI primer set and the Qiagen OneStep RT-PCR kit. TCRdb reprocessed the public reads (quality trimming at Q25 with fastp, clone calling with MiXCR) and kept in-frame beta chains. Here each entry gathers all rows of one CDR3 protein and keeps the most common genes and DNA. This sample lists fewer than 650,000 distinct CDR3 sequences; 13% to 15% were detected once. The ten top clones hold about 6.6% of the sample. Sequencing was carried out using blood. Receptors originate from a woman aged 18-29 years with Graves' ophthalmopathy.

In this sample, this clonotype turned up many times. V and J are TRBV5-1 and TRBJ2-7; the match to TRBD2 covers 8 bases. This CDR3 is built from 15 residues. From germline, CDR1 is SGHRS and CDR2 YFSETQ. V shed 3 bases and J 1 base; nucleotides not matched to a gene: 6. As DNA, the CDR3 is TGCGCCAGCAGCTCCGCGGGGGGCTGGTCCTACGAGCAGTACTTC. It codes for CASSSAGGWSYEQYF.

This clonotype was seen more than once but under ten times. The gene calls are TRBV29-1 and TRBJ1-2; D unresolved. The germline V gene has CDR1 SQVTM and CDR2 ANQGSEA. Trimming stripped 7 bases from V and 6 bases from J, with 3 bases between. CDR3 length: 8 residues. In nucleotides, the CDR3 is TGCAGCGGTGATGGCTACACCTTC. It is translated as CSGDGYTF.

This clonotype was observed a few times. CDR3 nucleotide sequence: TGCGCCAGCAGCCAGAGCCTCATCCCCATCCACGAGCAGTACTTC. Protein sequence: CASSQSLIPIHEQYF. The V call is TRBV4-1, the J call TRBJ2-7; D gene unclear. Per the germline V gene, CDR1 is MGHRA and CDR2 is YSYEKL. The germline V and J ends were trimmed by 3 bases and 5 bases, with 17 bases remaining between them. This CDR3 has 15 residues.

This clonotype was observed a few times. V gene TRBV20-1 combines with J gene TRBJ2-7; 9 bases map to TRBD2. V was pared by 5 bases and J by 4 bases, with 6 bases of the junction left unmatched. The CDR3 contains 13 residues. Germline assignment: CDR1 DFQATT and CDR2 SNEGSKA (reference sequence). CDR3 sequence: CSARGAGGYEQYF. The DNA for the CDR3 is TGCAGTGCTCGGGGGGCGGGAGGGTACGAGCAGTACTTC.

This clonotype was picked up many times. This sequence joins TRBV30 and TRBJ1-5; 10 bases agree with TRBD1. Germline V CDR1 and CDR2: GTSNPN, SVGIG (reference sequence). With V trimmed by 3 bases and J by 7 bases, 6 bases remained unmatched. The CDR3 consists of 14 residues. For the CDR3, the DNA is TGTGCCTGGAGCCAGACAGGGGGCGGCCAGCCCCAGCATTTT. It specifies CAWSQTGGGQPQHF. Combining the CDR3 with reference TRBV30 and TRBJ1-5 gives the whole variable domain SQTIHQWPATLVQPVGSPLSLECTVEGTSNPNLYWYRQAAGRGLQLLFYSVGIGQISSEVPQNLSASRPQDRQFILSSKKLLLSDSGFYLCAWSQTGGGQPQHFGDGTRLSIL.

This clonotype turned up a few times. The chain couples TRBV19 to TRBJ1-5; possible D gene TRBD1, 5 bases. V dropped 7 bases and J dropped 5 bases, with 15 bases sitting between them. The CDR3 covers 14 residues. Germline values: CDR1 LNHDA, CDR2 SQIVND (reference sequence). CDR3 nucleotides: TGTGCCAGTACAATTGACAGAGCCGATCAGCCCCAGCATTTT. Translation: CASTIDRADQPQHF.

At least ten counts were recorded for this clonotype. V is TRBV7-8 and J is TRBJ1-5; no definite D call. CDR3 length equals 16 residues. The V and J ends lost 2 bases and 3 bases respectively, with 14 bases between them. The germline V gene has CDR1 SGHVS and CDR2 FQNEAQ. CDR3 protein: CASSLLPRALNQPQHF. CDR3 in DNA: TGTGCCAGCAGCTTACTCCCTCGGGCCCTCAATCAGCCCCAGCATTTT.

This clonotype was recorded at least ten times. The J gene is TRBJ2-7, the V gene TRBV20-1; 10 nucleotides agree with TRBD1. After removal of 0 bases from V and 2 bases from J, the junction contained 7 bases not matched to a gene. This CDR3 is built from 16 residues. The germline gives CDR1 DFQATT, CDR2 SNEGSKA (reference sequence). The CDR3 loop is CSARDPKGQGAYEQYF. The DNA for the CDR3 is TGCAGTGCTAGAGATCCGAAAGGACAGGGGGCCTACGAGCAGTACTTC.

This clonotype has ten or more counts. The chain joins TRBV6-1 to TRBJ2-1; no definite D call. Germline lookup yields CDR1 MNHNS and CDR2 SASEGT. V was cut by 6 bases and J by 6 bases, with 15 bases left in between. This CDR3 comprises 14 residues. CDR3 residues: CASRNTRATNEQFF. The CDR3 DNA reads TGTGCCAGCAGGAACACCCGGGCCACCAATGAGCAGTTCTTC.

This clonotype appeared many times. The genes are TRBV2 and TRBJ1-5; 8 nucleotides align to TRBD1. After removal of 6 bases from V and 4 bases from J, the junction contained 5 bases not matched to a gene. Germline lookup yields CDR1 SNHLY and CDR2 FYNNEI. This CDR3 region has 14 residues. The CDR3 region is CASRDGQGNQPQHF. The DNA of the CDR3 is TGTGCCAGCAGGGATGGACAGGGAAATCAGCCCCAGCATTTT.

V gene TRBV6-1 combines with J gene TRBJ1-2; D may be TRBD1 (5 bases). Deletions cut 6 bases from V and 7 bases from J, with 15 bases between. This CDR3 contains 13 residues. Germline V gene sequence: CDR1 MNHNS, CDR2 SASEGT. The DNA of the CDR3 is TGTGCCAGCAGCCGACAACGAAGGGGTGGCTACACCTTC. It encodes CASSRQRRGGYTF.

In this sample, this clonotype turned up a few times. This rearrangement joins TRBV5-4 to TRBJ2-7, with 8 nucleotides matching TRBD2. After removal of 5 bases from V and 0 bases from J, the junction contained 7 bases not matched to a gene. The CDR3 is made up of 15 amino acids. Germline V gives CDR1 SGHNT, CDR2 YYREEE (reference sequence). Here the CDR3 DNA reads TGTGCCAGCAGATATAGCGGGACCAACTCCTACGAGCAGTACTTC. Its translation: CASRYSGTNSYEQYF.

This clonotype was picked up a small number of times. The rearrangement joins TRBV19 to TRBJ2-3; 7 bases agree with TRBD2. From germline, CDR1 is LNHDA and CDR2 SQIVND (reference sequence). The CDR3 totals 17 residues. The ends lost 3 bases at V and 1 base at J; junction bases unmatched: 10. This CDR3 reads CASSILHREDRTDTQYF. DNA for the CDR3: TGTGCCAGTAGTATTCTCCATCGGGAGGACCGCACAGATACGCAGTATTTT. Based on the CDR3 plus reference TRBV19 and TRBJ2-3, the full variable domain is DGGITQSPKYLFRKEGQNVTLSCEQNLNHDAMYWYRQDPGQGLRLIYYSQIVNDFQKGDIAEGYSVSREKKESFPLTVTSAQKNPTAFYLCASSILHREDRTDTQYFGPGTRLTVL.

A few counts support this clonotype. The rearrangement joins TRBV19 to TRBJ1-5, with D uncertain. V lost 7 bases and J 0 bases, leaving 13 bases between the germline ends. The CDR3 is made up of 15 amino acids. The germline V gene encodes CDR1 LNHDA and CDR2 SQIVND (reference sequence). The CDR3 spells CASTLGQNSNQPQHF. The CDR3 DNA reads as TGTGCCAGTACCCTCGGGCAGAATAGCAATCAGCCCCAGCATTTT.

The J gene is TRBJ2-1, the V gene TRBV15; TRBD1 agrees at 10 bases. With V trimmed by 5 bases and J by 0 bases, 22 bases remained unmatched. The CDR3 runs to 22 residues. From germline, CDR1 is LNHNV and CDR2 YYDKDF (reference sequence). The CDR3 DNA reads TGTGCCACCAGCGACAGGGGGCATCGGGAGGGCCGTGTATTAAGCTCCTACAATGAGCAGTTCTTC. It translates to CATSDRGHREGRVLSSYNEQFF. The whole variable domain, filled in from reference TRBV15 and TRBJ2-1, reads DAMVIQNPRYQVTQFGKPVTLSCSQTLNHNVMYWYQQKSSQAPKLLFHYYDKDFNNEADTPDNFQSRRPNTSFCFLDIRSPGLGDTAMYLCATSDRGHREGRVLSSYNEQFFGPGTRLTVL.

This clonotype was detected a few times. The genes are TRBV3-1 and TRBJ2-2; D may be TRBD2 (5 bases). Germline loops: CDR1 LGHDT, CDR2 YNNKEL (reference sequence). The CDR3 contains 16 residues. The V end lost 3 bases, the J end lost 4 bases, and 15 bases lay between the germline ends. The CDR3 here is CASSQLRGNSTGELFF. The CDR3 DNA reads TGTGCCAGCAGCCAGTTACGGGGAAACAGCACCGGGGAGCTGTTTTTT.

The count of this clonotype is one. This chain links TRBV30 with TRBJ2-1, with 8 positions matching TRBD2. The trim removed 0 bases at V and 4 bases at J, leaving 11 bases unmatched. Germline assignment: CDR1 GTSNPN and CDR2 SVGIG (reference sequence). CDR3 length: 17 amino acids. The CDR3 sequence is CAWSVVAREVLYNEQFF. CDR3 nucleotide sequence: TGTGCCTGGAGTGTAGTCGCGCGGGAGGTCTTATACAATGAGCAGTTCTTC.

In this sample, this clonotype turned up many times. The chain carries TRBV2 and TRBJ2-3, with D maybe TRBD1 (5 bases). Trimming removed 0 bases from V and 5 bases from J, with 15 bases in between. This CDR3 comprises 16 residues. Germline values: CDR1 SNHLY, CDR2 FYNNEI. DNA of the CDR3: TGTGCCAGCAGTGAAGCCTCAGGGCCTGAGAGAGATACGCAGTATTTT. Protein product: CASSEASGPERDTQYF.

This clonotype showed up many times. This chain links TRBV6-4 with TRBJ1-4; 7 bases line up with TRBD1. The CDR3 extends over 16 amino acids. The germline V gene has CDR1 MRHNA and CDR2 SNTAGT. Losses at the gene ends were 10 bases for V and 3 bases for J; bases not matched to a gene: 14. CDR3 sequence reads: CATMTGRLSANEKLFF. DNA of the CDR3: TGTGCCACAATGACAGGGCGGCTTTCGGCTAATGAAAAACTGTTTTTT.

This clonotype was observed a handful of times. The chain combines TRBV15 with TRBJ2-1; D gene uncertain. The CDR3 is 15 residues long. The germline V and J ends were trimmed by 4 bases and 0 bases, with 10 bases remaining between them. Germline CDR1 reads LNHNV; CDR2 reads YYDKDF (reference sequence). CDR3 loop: CATSNDVSSYNEQFF. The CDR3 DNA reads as TGTGCCACCAGCAACGACGTAAGCTCCTACAATGAGCAGTTCTTC.

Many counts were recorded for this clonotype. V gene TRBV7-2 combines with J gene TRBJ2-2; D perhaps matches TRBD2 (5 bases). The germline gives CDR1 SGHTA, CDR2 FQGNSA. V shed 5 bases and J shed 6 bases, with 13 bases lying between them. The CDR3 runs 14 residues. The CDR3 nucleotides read TGTGCCAGCAGCCCCTCTAGCATTCCCGGGGAGCTGTTTTTT. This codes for CASSPSSIPGELFF.

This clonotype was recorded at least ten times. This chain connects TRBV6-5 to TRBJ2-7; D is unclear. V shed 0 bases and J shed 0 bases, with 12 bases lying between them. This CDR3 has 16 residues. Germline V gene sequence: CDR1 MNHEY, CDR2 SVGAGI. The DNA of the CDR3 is TGTGCCAGCAGTTACTCGGTTAGCCGGAGCTCCTACGAGCAGTACTTC. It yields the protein CASSYSVSRSSYEQYF.

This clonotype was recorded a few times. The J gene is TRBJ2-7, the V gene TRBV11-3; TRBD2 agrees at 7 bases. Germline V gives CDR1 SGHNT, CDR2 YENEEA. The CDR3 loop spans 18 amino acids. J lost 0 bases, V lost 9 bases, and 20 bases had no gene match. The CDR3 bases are TGTGCCAGTAGTCCCCGGGAGCTAGCGGCCTCACCCTCCTACGAGCAGTACTTC. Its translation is CASSPRELAASPSYEQYF.

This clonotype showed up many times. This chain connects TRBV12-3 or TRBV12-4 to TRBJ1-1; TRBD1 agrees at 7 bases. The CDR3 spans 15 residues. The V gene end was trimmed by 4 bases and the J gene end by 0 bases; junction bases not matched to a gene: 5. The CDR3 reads CASSSTGQLNTEAFF. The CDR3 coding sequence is TGTGCCAGCAGTTCCACGGGACAGTTGAACACTGAAGCTTTCTTT.